This T cell receptor (beta chain) was sequenced during a study of CD8+ T cells in alopecia areata. Study-wide context: Patients received oral tofacitinib, 5 to 10 mg twice daily, for moderate-to-severe alopecia areata.

A note on this clone: Its antigen is undetermined.

V was pared by 0 bases and J by 3 bases, with 6 bases of the junction left unmatched. The CDR3 spans 16 residues. The V gene's germline CDR1 is SGHRS and CDR2 YFSETQ. PBMCs served as the source from which CD4+ and CD8+ T cells were sorted. Study-wide findings and caveats: Alopecia totalis/universalis scalp especially showed more expanded CD8+ clones than normal scalp.

RNA, once extracted, was reverse transcribed into cDNA for use as the sequencing template. Sequenced by immunoSEQ multiplex PCR; TCRdb stores in-frame clones only, minus some. Altogether roughly 180,000 clones are present, 50% to 70% being singletons, with the ten largest covering 1.5% to 2%. The receptor was derived from a human donor with alopecia areata. Sequenced material: CD4+ T cells sorted from blood, taken at week 0. This chain joins TRBV5-1 and TRBJ2-1; 7 bases align to TRBD2. Here the CDR3 reads CASSLEASGIYNEQFF. In nucleotides, the CDR3 is TGCGCCAGCAGCTTGGAGGCTAGCGGAATCTACAATGAGCAGTTCTTC.